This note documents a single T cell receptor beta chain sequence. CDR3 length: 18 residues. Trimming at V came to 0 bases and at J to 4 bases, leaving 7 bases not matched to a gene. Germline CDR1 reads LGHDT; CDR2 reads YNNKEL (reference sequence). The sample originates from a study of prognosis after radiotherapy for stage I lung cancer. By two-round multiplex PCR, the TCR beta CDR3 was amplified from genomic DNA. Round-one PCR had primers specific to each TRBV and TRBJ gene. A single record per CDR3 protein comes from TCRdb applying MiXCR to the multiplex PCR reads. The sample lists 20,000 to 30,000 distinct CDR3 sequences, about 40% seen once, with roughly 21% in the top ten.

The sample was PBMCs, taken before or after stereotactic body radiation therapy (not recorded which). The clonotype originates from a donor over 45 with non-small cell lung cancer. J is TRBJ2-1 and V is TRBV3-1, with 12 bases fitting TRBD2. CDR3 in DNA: TGTGCCAGCAGCCAAGATTTTGGACTAGCGGGACTATACAATGAGCAGTTCTTC. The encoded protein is CASSQDFGLAGLYNEQFF.